A selection of T cell receptor beta chains follows, all from one sample in a study of cytomegalovirus exposure and HLA in healthy donors. TCRdb's table, derived via immunoSEQ multiplex PCR, lists solely in-frame clones and lacks some. Among around 98,000 clones, 75% to 85% were seen once, and the ten largest hold around 3.8%. The material sequenced was PBMCs. These receptors were obtained from a woman in her thirties or forties in good health and CMV-seronegative. The CDR3 runs from the conserved cysteine through the conserved F or W. A D gene is named only where the DNA matches it firmly. For some rows the clone size is stated as once, few or many, or as a class when expanded; others skip it.

v_call: TRBV7-3; clone_size: -; d_call: TRBD1; j_call: TRBJ2-1; cdr3_nt: TGTGCCAGCAGCCAAGACAGGGGTTCCTACAATGAGCAGTTCTTC; cdr3_aa: CASSQDRGSYNEQFF
v_call: TRBV29-1; clone_size: few; d_call: -; j_call: TRBJ1-1; cdr3_nt: TGCAGCGCACGACGGGGGGGAAGTCGGAACACTGAAGCTTTCTTT; cdr3_aa: CSARRGGSRNTEAFF
v_call: TRBV28; clone_size: -; d_call: -; j_call: TRBJ1-2; cdr3_nt: TGTGCCAGCAGTGGACACCCAAACTATGGCTACACCTTC; cdr3_aa: CASSGHPNYGYTF
v_call: TRBV15; clone_size: -; d_call: TRBD1; j_call: TRBJ2-1; cdr3_nt: TGTGCCACCAGCAGAGCAGGGGGCAACTCCTACAATGAGCAGTTCTTC; cdr3_aa: CATSRAGGNSYNEQFF
v_call: TRBV2; clone_size: few; d_call: TRBD1; j_call: TRBJ1-5; cdr3_nt: TGTGCCAGCAGCGGGACAGGGACCGGCAATCAGCCCCAGCATTTT; cdr3_aa: CASSGTGTGNQPQHF
v_call: TRBV6-1; clone_size: once; d_call: TRBD1; j_call: TRBJ1-2; cdr3_nt: TGTGCCAGCAGGCCCGGGACAGGGGGCGCGGATGGCTACACCTTC; cdr3_aa: CASRPGTGGADGYTF
v_call: TRBV10-3; clone_size: few; d_call: -; j_call: TRBJ1-1; cdr3_nt: TGTGCCATCAGTCCTGCGGGTCCTGGGAACACTGAAGCTTTCTTT; cdr3_aa: CAISPAGPGNTEAFF
v_call: TRBV27; clone_size: -; d_call: -; j_call: TRBJ1-1; cdr3_nt: TGTGCCAGCAGTTTTGCGGCGAACACTGAAGCTTTCTTT; cdr3_aa: CASSFAANTEAFF
v_call: TRBV19; clone_size: -; d_call: -; j_call: TRBJ2-2; cdr3_nt: TGTGCCAGTAGTATCCCTACGGGGGGCGGCACCGGGGAGCTGTTTTTT; cdr3_aa: CASSIPTGGGTGELFF
v_call: TRBV6-6; clone_size: few; d_call: TRBD2; j_call: TRBJ2-7; cdr3_nt: TGTGCCAGCAGAGAACGGGACTACAAACAGTACTTC; cdr3_aa: CASRERDYKQYF
v_call: TRBV7-7; clone_size: -; d_call: TRBD2; j_call: TRBJ2-2; cdr3_nt: TGTGCCAGCAGCGAACTAGCGGGGGCGAACACCGGGGAGCTGTTTTTT; cdr3_aa: CASSELAGANTGELFF
v_call: TRBV19; clone_size: few; d_call: TRBD1; j_call: TRBJ1-1; cdr3_nt: TGTGCCAGTAGTCCCGACAGGGGAATCACTGAAGCTTTCTTT; cdr3_aa: CASSPDRGITEAFF
v_call: TRBV10-3; clone_size: -; d_call: -; j_call: TRBJ2-1; cdr3_nt: TGTGCCATCAGCTCGGACGGAGGGGTAGGCAATGAGCAGTTCTTC; cdr3_aa: CAISSDGGVGNEQFF
v_call: TRBV6-6; clone_size: few; d_call: -; j_call: TRBJ1-5; cdr3_nt: TGTGCCAGCAGTTACTCGAAGCGGGCAGACAATCAGCCCCAGCATTTT; cdr3_aa: CASSYSKRADNQPQHF
v_call: TRBV5-8; clone_size: once; d_call: -; j_call: TRBJ1-2; cdr3_nt: TGTGCCAGCAGCCGGACAGAGTTTAACTATGGCTACACCTTC; cdr3_aa: CASSRTEFNYGYTF
v_call: TRBV28; clone_size: -; d_call: -; j_call: TRBJ1-6; cdr3_nt: TGTGCCAGCAGTTTCCGGACTGCGCTTGGGGATTCACCCCTCCACTTT; cdr3_aa: CASSFRTALGDSPLHF
v_call: TRBV28; clone_size: once; d_call: -; j_call: TRBJ1-1; cdr3_nt: TGTGCCAGCAGTTCAAACTCCCGATGGGCTTTCTTT; cdr3_aa: CASSSNSRWAFF
v_call: TRBV28; clone_size: -; d_call: -; j_call: TRBJ1-2; cdr3_nt: TGTGCCAGCAGTTCTCGCCCGGGACACAACTATGGCTACACCTTC; cdr3_aa: CASSSRPGHNYGYTF
v_call: TRBV5-1; clone_size: -; d_call: -; j_call: TRBJ2-2; cdr3_nt: TGCGCCAGCAGCTTGGCCCCCTCGTTCCAGGCCGGGGAGCTGTTTTTT; cdr3_aa: CASSLAPSFQAGELFF
v_call: TRBV7-2; clone_size: -; d_call: TRBD2; j_call: TRBJ2-5; cdr3_nt: TGTGCCAGCAGCTGGCGGACTAGCGGGGGGGAGACCCAGTACTTC; cdr3_aa: CASSWRTSGGETQYF
v_call: TRBV29-1; clone_size: -; d_call: TRBD1; j_call: TRBJ2-5; cdr3_nt: TGCAGCATAACAGGGGTCGGAGAGATAGAGACCCAGTACTTC; cdr3_aa: CSITGVGEIETQYF
v_call: TRBV27; clone_size: -; d_call: -; j_call: TRBJ1-4; cdr3_nt: TGTGCCAGCAGTTTATGGGGCAAGGAAAAACTGTTTTTT; cdr3_aa: CASSLWGKEKLFF
v_call: TRBV5-4; clone_size: -; d_call: TRBD2; j_call: TRBJ2-2; cdr3_nt: TGTGCCAGCAGCTTGGGGACTAGCGATACCGGGGAGCTGTTTTTT; cdr3_aa: CASSLGTSDTGELFF
v_call: TRBV5-4; clone_size: -; d_call: TRBD2; j_call: TRBJ2-2; cdr3_nt: TGTGCCAGCAGCTTGGGACTAGCGGGGACCACCGGGGAGCTGTTTTTT; cdr3_aa: CASSLGLAGTTGELFF